The clone carrying this T cell receptor beta chain was detected many times. The sample comes from a study of early T cells in non-severe SARS-CoV-2 infection. Germline loops: CDR1 SGHAT, CDR2 FQNNGV. The CDR3 has 14 residues. The V and J ends lost 6 bases and 4 bases respectively, with 15 bases between them. Each CDR3 protein gets one entry after TCRdb re-called the 5' RACE reads with MiXCR. The profile shows about 68,000 distinct CDR3 sequences, more than 9% of them singletons. The chain couples TRBV11-2 to TRBJ1-2, with D hard to call. What was sequenced was whole blood. The sequence was collected from an adult who was a healthcare worker with PCR-confirmed SARS-CoV-2 infection or an uninfected control (not recorded which). This chain's CDR3 is CASRSIGLTYGYTF. CDR3 DNA sequence: TGTGCCAGCAGGTCTATCGGGCTCACCTATGGCTACACCTTC.